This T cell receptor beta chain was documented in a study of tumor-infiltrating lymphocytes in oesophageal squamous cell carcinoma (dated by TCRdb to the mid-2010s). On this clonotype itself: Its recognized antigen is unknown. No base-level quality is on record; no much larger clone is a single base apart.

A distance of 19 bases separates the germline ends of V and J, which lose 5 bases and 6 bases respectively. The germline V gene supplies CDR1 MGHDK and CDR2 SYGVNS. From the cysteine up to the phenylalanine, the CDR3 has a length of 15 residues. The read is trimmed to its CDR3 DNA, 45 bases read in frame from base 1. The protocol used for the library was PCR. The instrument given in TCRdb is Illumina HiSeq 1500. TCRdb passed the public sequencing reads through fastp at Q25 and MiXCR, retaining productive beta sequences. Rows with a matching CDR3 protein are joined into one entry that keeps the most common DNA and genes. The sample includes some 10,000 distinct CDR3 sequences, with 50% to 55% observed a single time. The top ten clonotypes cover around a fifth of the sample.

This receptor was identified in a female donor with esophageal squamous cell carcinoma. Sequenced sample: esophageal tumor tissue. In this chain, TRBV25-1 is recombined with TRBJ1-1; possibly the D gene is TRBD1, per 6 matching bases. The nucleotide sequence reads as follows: TGTGCCAGCAGTTCTCTTGAGGGGGGAGAAGCTGAAGCTTTCTTT. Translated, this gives CASSSLEGGEAEAFF.